The entry below gives a single T cell receptor (beta chain) sequence along with its context. Its binding antigen is unknown. The record has no base qualities; no much larger clone is one base away. This sample was taken from a study of response to subunit inactivated influenza vaccine (dated by TCRdb to the late 2010s). For the wider study: Deep quantitative T cell receptor repertoire profiling was used in the study to track responses to a trivalent subunit inactivated influenza vaccine.

What the work shows at the level of the full study, not this receptor alone: It was suggested by the authors that each seasonal influenza vaccination may recruit only a limited number of new T cells.

Library preparation employed RT-PCR. Sequenced on an Illumina HiSeq 2500. The raw public data were reprocessed by TCRdb itself: fastp quality trimming at Q25, MiXCR clonotype calling, in-frame beta chains only. Identical CDR3 proteins give one entry, which carries the most common genes and DNA. The sample table records about 700,000 distinct CDR3 sequences; around 16% of these occur just once. The biggest ten clones account for 9.5% to 13% of the sample. Trimming removed 1 base from V and 7 bases from J; the gene matches leave 10 bases unexplained. The germline V gene (reference sequence) gives CDR1 as LGHDT and CDR2 as YNNKEL. Inclusive of the bounding cysteine and phenylalanine, the CDR3 is 18 residues long. The read is trimmed to its CDR3 DNA, 54 bases read in frame from base 1.

The receptor was isolated from a man in his fifties or sixties who received an inactivated influenza vaccine. Donor details come from another sample of the same person, matched by shared clones. The sequenced sample was PBMCs from blood, obtained approximately 12 days after vaccination. The chain uses TRBV3-1 and TRBJ2-1; the central 13 bases match TRBD2. The CDR3 amino acid sequence is: CASSQGLAGGGPLNEQFF. The DNA sequence follows: TGTGCCAGCAGCCAAGGACTAGCGGGGGGCGGGCCCCTAAATGAGCAGTTCTTC.